This T cell receptor beta chain originates from a study of blood T cell repertoires in COVID-19. Study in general: Material from acute and convalescent COVID-19 was sourced from the United States, Italy and Spain. PBMCs, B-cell-depleted T cells, or T cells were the source of the cDNA or gDNA that made up the material.

Source study methods: Amplification of reference gene primers was used by the study to estimate nucleated cell counts. Sequencing used immunoSEQ multiplex PCR; TCRdb keeps in-frame clones, though not all of them. The DNA gave D and trimming, while V, J and clone size come from that table. The sample has 150,000 to 200,000 clones, more than 85% seen once. The CDR3 is 13 residues long. Per the germline V gene, CDR1 is SGHDN and CDR2 is FVKESK. Trimming removed 1 base from V and 3 bases from J, with 7 bases in between. Sequencing was carried out using peripheral blood. The receptor's source is a man aged 40-49 years with active or convalescent COVID-19. The rearrangement links TRBV14 to TRBJ2-7; maybe TRBD1 (5 bases). CDR3 DNA sequence: TGTGCCAGCAGCCAAGCGACAGACTACGAGCAGTACTTC. This gives the protein CASSQATDYEQYF.